This T cell receptor (beta chain) stems from a study of shared clonotypes between healthy human individuals. As concerns this clone: What it binds is not known.

Notes on the study in general: Few donors limited the genetic and exposure-history diversity represented.

Produced via immunoSEQ multiplex PCR; TCRdb's table is partial and in-frame only. The sample includes roughly 500,000 clones, 79% seen only once; the top ten take about 13%. Each sample came from a Caucasian adult donor living in Nashville, Tennessee. With 0 bases removed from V and 4 bases from J, the gap between germline ends came to 11 bases. The V gene's germline CDR1 is SGHRS and CDR2 YFSETQ. This CDR3 has 15 amino acids. The chain employs TRBV5-1 and TRBJ2-1; D remains ambiguous. The sequence was obtained from a woman aged 35 to 49 in good health. Some clones in this sample may be carry-over from other donors' samples. Sequenced material: PBMCs. CDR3 residues: CASSLEGNAYNEQFF. The CDR3 DNA is TGCGCCAGCAGCTTGGAAGGAAATGCTTACAATGAGCAGTTCTTC.